The T cell receptor (beta chain) under discussion was sequenced for a study of blood T cell repertoires in COVID-19. Overall study: In each case, the material was cDNA or gDNA derived from T cells, B-cell-depleted T cells, or PBMCs.

In the source study's methods: How many nucleated cells were present was estimated from reference gene primer amplification. The protocol was immunoSEQ multiplex PCR, while the TCRdb copy is restricted to in-frame clones and leaves out a portion. V and J calls and clone size come straight from that table; D and trimming were deduced from the DNA. The sample records 250,000 to 300,000 clones, around 90% being singletons. Participants, 18 to 89 years old, spanned 25 or so US areas. Participants' own reports of clinical history determined their cohort assignment. This TCR was sampled from a human donor in a cohort exposed to, infected with or recovered from COVID-19 (not recorded which). The donor label of this sample is uncertain. Sequencing was carried out using PBMCs or T cells enriched from blood (not recorded which).

DNA of the CDR3: TGTGCCAGCAGTTCGTACAGATTGGCGGGGGGGACAGATACGCAGTATTTT. Amino acid sequence: CASSSYRLAGGTDTQYF. This sequence joins TRBV6-2 or TRBV6-3 and TRBJ2-3; 9 nucleotides align to TRBD2. This CDR3 comprises 17 residues. Germline lookup yields CDR1 MNHEY and CDR2 SVGEGT. J gave up 3 bases and V 4 bases, and 11 bases lay outside the gene matches.